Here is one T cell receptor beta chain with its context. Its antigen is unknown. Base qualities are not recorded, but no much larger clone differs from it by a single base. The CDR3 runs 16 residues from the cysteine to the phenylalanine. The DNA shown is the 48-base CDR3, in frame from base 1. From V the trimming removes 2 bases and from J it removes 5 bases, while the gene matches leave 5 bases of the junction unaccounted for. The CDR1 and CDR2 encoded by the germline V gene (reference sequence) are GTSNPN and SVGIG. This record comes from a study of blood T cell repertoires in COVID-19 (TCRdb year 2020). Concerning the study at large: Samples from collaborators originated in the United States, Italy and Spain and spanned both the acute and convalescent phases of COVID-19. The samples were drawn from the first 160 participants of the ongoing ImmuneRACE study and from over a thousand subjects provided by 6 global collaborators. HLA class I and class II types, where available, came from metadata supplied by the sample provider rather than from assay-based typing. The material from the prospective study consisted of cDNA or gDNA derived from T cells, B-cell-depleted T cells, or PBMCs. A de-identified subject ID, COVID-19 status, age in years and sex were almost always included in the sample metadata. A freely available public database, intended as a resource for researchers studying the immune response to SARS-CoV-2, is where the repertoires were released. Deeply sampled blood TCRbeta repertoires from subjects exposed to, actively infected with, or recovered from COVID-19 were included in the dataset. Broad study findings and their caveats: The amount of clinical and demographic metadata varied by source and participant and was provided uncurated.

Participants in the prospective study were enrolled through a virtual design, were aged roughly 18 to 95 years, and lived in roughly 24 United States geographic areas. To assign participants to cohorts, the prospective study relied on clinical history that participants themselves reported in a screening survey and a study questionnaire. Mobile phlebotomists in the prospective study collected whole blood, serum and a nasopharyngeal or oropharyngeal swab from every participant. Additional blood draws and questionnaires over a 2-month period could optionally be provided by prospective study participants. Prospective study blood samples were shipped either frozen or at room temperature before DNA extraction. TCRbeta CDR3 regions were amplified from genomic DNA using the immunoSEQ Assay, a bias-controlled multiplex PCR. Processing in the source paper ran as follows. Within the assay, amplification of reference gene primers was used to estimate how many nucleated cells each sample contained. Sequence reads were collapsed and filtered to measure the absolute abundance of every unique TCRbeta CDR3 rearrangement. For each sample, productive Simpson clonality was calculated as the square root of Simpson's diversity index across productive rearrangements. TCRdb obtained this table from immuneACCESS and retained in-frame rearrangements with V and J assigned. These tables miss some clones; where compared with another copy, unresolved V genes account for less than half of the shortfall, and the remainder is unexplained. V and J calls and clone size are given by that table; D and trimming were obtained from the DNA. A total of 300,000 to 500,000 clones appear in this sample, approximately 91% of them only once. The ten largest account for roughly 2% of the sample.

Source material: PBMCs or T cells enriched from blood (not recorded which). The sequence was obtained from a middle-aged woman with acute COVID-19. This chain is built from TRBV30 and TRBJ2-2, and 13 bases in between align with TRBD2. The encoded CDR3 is CAWSTGLAGLTGELFF. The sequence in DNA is TGTGCCTGGAGTACGGGACTAGCGGGGCTTACCGGGGAGCTGTTTTTT.